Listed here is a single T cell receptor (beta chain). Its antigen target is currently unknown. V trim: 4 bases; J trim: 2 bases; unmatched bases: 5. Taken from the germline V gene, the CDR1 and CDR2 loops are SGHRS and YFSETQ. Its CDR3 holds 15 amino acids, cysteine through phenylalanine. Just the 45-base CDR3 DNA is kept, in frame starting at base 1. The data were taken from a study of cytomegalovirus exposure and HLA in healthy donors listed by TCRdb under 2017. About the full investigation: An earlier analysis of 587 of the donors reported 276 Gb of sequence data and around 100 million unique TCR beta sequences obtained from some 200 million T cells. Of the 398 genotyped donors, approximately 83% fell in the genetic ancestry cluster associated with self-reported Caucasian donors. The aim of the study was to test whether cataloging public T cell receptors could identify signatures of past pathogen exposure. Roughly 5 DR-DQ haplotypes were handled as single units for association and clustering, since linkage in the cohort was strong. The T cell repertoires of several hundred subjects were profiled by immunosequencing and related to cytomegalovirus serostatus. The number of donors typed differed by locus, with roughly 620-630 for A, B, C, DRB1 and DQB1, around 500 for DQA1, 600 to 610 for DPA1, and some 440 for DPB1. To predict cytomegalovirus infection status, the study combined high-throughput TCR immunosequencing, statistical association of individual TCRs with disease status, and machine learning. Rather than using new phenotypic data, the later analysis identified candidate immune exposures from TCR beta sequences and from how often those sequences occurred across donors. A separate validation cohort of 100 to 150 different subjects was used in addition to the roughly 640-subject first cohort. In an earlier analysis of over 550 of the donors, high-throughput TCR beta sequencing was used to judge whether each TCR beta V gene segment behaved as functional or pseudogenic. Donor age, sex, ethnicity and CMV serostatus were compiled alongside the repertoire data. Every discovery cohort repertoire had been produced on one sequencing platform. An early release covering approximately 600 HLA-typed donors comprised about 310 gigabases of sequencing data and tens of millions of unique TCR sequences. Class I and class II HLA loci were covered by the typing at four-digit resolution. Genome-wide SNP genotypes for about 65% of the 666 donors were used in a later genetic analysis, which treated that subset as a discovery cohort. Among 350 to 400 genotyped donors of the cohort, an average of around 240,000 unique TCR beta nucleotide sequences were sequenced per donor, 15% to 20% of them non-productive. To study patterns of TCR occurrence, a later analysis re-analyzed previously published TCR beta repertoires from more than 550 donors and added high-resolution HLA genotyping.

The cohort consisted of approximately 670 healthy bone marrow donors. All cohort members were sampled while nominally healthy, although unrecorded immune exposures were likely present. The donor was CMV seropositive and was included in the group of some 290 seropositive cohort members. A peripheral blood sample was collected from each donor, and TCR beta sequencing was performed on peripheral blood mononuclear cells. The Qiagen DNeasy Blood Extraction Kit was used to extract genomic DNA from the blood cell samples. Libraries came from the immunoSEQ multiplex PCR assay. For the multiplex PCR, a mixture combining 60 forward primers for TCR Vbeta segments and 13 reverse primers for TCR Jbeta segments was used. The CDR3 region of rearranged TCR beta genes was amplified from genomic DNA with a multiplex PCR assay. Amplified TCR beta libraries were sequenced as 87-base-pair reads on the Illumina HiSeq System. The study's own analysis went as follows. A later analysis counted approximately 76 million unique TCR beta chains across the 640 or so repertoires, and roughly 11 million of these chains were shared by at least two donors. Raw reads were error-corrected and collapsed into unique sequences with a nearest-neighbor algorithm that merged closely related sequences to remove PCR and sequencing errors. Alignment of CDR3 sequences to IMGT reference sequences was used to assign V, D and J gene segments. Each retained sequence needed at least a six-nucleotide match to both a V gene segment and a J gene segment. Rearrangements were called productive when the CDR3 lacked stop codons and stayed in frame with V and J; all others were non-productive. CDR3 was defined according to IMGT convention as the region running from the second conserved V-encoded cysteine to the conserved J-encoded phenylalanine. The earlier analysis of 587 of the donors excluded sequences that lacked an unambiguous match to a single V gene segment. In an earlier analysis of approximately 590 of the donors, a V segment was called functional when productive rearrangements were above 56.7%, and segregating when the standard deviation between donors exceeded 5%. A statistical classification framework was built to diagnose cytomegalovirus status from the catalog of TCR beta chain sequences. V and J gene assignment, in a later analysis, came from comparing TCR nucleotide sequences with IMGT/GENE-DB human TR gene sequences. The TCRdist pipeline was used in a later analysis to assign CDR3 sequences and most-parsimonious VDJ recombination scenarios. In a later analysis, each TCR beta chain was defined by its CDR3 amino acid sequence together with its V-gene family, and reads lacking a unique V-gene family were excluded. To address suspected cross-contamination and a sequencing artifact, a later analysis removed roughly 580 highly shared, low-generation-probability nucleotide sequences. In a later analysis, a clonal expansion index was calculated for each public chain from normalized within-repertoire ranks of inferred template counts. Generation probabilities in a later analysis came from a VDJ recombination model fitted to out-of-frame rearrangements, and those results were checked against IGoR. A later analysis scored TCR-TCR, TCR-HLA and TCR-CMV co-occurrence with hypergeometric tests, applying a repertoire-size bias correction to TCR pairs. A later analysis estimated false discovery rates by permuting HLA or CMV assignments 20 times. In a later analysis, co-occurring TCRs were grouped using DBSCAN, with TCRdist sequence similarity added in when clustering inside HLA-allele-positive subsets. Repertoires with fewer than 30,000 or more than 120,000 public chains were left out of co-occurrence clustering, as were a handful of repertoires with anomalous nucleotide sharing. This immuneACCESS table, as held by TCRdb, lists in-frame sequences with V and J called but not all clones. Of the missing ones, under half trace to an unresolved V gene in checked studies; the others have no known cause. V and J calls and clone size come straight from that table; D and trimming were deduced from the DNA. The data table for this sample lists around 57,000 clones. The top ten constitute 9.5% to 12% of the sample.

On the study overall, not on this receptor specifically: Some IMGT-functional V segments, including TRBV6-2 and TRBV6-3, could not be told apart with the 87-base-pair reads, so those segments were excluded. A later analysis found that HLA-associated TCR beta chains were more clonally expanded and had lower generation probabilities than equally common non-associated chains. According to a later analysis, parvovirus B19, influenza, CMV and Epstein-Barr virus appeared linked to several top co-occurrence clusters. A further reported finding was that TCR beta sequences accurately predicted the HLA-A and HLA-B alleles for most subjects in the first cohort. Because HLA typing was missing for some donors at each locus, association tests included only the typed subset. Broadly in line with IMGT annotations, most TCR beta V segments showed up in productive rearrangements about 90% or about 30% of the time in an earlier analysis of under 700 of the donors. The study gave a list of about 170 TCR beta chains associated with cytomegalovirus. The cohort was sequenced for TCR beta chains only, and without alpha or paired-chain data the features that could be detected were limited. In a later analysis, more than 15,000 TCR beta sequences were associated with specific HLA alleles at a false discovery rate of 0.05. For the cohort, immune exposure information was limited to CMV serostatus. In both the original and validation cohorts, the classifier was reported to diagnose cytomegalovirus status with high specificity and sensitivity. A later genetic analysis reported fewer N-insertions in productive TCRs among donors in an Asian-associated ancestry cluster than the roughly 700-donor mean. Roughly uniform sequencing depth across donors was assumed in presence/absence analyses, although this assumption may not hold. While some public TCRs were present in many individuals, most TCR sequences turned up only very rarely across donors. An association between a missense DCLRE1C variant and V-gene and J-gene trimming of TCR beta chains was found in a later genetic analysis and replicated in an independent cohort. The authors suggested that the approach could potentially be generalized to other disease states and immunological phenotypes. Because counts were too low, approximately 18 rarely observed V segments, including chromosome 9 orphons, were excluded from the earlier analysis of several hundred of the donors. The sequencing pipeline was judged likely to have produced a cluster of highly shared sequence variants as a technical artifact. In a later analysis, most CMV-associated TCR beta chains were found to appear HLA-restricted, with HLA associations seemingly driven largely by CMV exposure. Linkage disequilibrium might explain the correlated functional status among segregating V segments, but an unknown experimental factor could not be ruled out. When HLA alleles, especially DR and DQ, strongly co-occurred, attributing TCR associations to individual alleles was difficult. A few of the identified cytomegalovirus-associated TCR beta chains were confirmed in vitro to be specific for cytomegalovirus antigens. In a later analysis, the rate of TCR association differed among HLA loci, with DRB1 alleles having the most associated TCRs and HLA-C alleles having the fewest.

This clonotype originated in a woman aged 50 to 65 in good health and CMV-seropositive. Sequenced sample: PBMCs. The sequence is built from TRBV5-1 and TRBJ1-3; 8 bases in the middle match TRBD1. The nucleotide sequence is TGCGCCAGCAGCCATACAGGGGGTGCTGGAAACACCATATATTTT. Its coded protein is CASSHTGGAGNTIYF.